The 17 T cell receptor beta chains below come from one sample, sequenced in a study of T cells in Graves' hyperthyroidism and ophthalmopathy. RNA transcripts gave rise to amplified TCR beta CDR3 regions. During a first-round RT-PCR of the TCR CDR3, the HTBI primer set was used. Using its own MiXCR run on the multiplex PCR reads, TCRdb lists one record per CDR3 protein. Among some 550,000 distinct CDR3 sequences listed, about 16% were seen once. Sequencing used blood. The origin of the receptors is a woman between 40 and 50 years old with Graves' ophthalmopathy.

This clonotype was counted ten times or more. The chain employs TRBV3-1 and TRBJ2-7; a weak D match, TRBD2 (7 bases). The V gene's germline CDR1 is LGHDT and CDR2 YNNKEL (reference sequence). The CDR3 is 14 amino acids. The ends were cut back, 2 bases at V and 6 bases at J, with 14 bases in the middle. DNA for the CDR3: TGTGCCAGCAGCCAATCTCGGGGGGCAGTCGAGCAGTACTTC. This encodes CASSQSRGAVEQYF.

This clonotype was detected ten times or more. CDR3 nucleotide sequence: TGTGCCAGCAGCCAAGATCCAGGGGCTAACTATGGCTACACCTTC. Translation gives CASSQDPGANYGYTF. The V and J genes are TRBV3-1 and TRBJ1-2; perhaps TRBD1 as D (6 bases). The CDR3 is 15 amino acids. Germline V gene lookup returns CDR1 LGHDT and CDR2 YNNKEL (reference sequence). Trimming removed 0 bases at V and 0 bases at J, with 8 bases between. Full variable domain (rest looked up from reference TRBV3-1 and TRBJ1-2): DTAVSQTPKYLVTQMGNDKSIKCEQNLGHDTMYWYKQDSKKFLKIMFSYNNKELIINETVPNRFSPKSPDKAHLNLHINSLELGDSAVYFCASSQDPGANYGYTFGSGTRLTVV.

This sequence joins TRBV2 and TRBJ1-2, with TRBD1 matching over 8 bases. Germline CDR1 is SNHLY and CDR2 is FYNNEI. The junction had 2 bases not matched to a gene; V was cut back by 4 bases and J by 1 base. This CDR3 has 14 residues. CDR3 loop: CASSGDRGNYGYTF. In DNA, the CDR3 is TGTGCCAGCAGTGGAGACAGGGGTAACTATGGCTACACCTTC.

This clonotype has a handful of counts. The chain has TRBV7-9 and TRBJ2-1; the match to TRBD2 covers 12 bases. Losses at the gene ends were 3 bases for V and 6 bases for J; bases not matched to a gene: 3. Per the germline V gene, CDR1 is SEHNR and CDR2 is FQNEAQ (reference sequence). This CDR3 is built from 15 residues. CDR3 sequence: CASSLASGGVNEQFF. The CDR3 nucleotides read TGTGCCAGCAGCTTGGCTAGCGGGGGGGTCAATGAGCAGTTCTTC.

This clonotype was counted between two and nine times. The V call is TRBV6-5, the J call TRBJ2-3; D may be TRBD2 (6 bases). Looked up from germline, CDR1 is MNHEY and CDR2 is SVGAGI. Trimming removed 4 bases at V and 6 bases at J, with 8 bases between. The CDR3 contains 12 residues. The CDR3 DNA follows: TGTGCCAGCAGTTCAGCGGGTGATACGCAGTATTTT. Its translation is CASSSAGDTQYF.

There are a few counts of this clonotype. The V gene is TRBV28, the J gene TRBJ1-3; tentatively, D is TRBD1 (5 bases). Germline lookup yields CDR1 MDHEN and CDR2 SYDVKM. Between the trimmed V and J ends, which lost 5 bases and 12 bases, there was a span of 11 bases. This CDR3 region has 11 residues. DNA for the CDR3: TGTGCCAGCAGTAAGCTGGGGGGCATATATTTT. It specifies CASSKLGGIYF.

The chain recombines TRBV7-8 with TRBJ2-6; D may be TRBD1 (6 bases). The germline gives CDR1 SGHVS, CDR2 FQNEAQ. Trimming shortened V by 2 bases and J by 2 bases, and 16 bases separated the two germline ends. The CDR3 extends over 18 amino acids. The CDR3 bases are TGTGCCAGCAGCTTAACGCGAGGACAGATAACTGGGGCCAACGTCCTGACTTTC. Translating gives CASSLTRGQITGANVLTF.

V and J are TRBV20-1 and TRBJ2-7; D is uncertain. V was cut by 3 bases and J by 2 bases, with 8 bases left in between. From germline, CDR1 is DFQATT and CDR2 SNEGSKA (reference sequence). The CDR3 consists of 12 residues. CDR3 sequence: CSASDQAYEQYF. CDR3 DNA: TGCAGTGCTAGTGACCAAGCCTACGAGCAGTACTTC.

This clonotype was found many times. The gene calls are TRBV2 and TRBJ2-1; the match to TRBD2 covers 11 bases. CDR3 length: 14 residues. Germline values: CDR1 SNHLY, CDR2 FYNNEI. V was clipped by 6 bases and J by 7 bases; unmatched bases: 5. The CDR3 sequence: CASRTSGGRNEQFF. The CDR3 region has the DNA TGTGCCAGCAGAACTAGCGGGGGTCGGAATGAGCAGTTCTTC. Based on the CDR3 plus reference TRBV2 and TRBJ2-1, the full variable domain is EPEVTQTPSHQVTQMGQEVILRCVPISNHLYFYWYRQILGQKVEFLVSFYNNEISEKSEIFDDQFSVERPDGSNFTLKIRSTKLEDSAMYFCASRTSGGRNEQFFGPGTRLTVL.

This clonotype was counted only a few times. The chain recombines TRBV7-3 with TRBJ2-2; D gene ambiguous. V shed 1 base and J shed 3 bases, with 3 bases lying between them. Germline V gene data show CDR1 as SGHTA and CDR2 as FQGTGA. This CDR3 has 13 residues. DNA for the CDR3: TGTGCCAGCAGCTTAAAGTACACCGGGGAGCTGTTTTTT. Translated, it gives CASSLKYTGELFF.

This clonotype was counted between two and nine times. The chain has TRBV10-3 and TRBJ2-5, with a tentative D call TRBD1 (6 bases). Trimming removed 4 bases at V and 5 bases at J, with 20 bases between. The CDR3 is made up of 16 amino acids. Germline V gene lookup returns CDR1 ENHRY and CDR2 SYGVKD. CDR3 sequence: CAISARGQETGETQYF. CDR3 DNA sequence: TGTGCCATCAGTGCTAGGGGACAAGAAACGGGGGAGACCCAGTACTTC.

This clonotype came up many times. The chain employs TRBV10-3 and TRBJ2-1; either TRBD1 or TRBD2 may supply D (5 bases each). Trimming stripped 0 bases from V and 8 bases from J, with 17 bases between. The CDR3 loop spans 16 amino acids. From germline, CDR1 is ENHRY and CDR2 SYGVKD. CDR3 DNA: TGTGCCATCAGTGAGTCCTTCGGGGTCAACAGGCATGAGCAGTTCTTC. Protein sequence: CAISESFGVNRHEQFF.

This clonotype was recorded at least ten times. This sequence joins TRBV12-3 or TRBV12-4 and TRBJ2-7; 7 bases match TRBD1. The V segment lost 2 bases and the J segment 2 bases; nucleotides outside the gene matches: 3. The CDR3 length is 14 residues. CDR3 residues: CASSLRGQTYEQYF. In nucleotides, the CDR3 is TGTGCCAGCAGTTTACGGGGACAGACCTACGAGCAGTACTTC.

In its sample, this clonotype was seen many times. The rearrangement uses TRBV4-1 and TRBJ2-3; possibly TRBD2 for D (6 bases). The CDR3 length is 16 residues. Germline lookup yields CDR1 MGHRA and CDR2 YSYEKL. The V end lost 0 bases, the J end lost 2 bases, and 12 bases lay between the germline ends. The CDR3 is CASSQDRASATDTQYF. CDR3 DNA: TGCGCCAGCAGCCAAGATCGGGCTAGCGCCACAGATACGCAGTATTTT.

This clonotype was seen repeatedly, ten times or more. The chain recombines TRBV28 with TRBJ2-3; D possibly corresponds to TRBD1 (5 bases). Looked up from germline, CDR1 is MDHEN and CDR2 is SYDVKM. CDR3 length: 15 residues. V was pared by 6 bases and J by 0 bases, with 13 bases between. The CDR3, as DNA: TGTGCCAGCAGCTCTCGCCCAGGGAGCACAGATACGCAGTATTTT. This gives the protein CASSSRPGSTDTQYF.

This clonotype has a count of ten or more. V is TRBV5-5 and J is TRBJ2-7; the D is unclear. V was pared by 5 bases and J by 7 bases, with 13 bases between. The CDR3 length is 12 residues. The germline V gene has CDR1 SGHKS and CDR2 YYEKEE (reference sequence). The CDR3 loop is CASRVAVGEQYF. The CDR3 region has the DNA TGTGCCAGCAGAGTGGCCGTCGGGGAGCAGTACTTC. The whole variable domain, filled in from reference TRBV5-5 and TRBJ2-7, reads DAGVTQSPTHLIKTRGQQVTLRCSPISGHKSVSWYQQVLGQGPQFIFQYYEKEERGRGNFPDRFSARQFPNYSSELNVNALLLGDSALYLCASRVAVGEQYFGPGTRLTVT.

This clonotype was seen more than once but under ten times. The gene calls are TRBV12-5 and TRBJ2-2; D remains ambiguous. The germline V gene encodes CDR1 LGHNT and CDR2 FRNRAP. CDR3 length equals 14 residues. The V and J ends lost 4 bases and 4 bases respectively, with 10 bases between them. CDR3 region: CASGSPTVTGELFF. CDR3 DNA sequence: TGTGCTAGTGGTTCCCCCACAGTCACCGGGGAGCTGTTTTTT.